What follows are 16 T cell receptor beta chains derived from one specimen sequenced in a study of blood T cell repertoires in COVID-19. Generated by immunoSEQ multiplex PCR, the TCRdb table keeps only in-frame clones and is missing some. The sample gives 70,000 to 95,000 clones, 70% to 90% of which show up once; roughly an eighth is in the top ten. Sequenced: peripheral blood. The receptors come from a human donor in a cohort sampled during active COVID-19.

V and J are TRBV2 and TRBJ1-5, with a weak D call TRBD1 (5 bases). CDR1 and CDR2 from the germline V gene are SNHLY and FYNNEI. Trimming removed 4 bases from V and 3 bases from J, with 10 bases in between. The CDR3 sequence is 14 residues long. CDR3 in DNA: TGTGCCAGCAGTGTACAGGCGTTCAATCAGCCCCAGCATTTT. This codes for CASSVQAFNQPQHF.

The gene calls are TRBV25-1 and TRBJ1-1, with 7 bases identical to TRBD1. V trimming: 3 bases; J trimming: 4 bases; junction bases outside the gene matches: 11. The CDR3 is 16 amino acids. CDR1 is MGHDK, CDR2 SYGVNS, per germline. The CDR3 sequence: CASSDPQGGYGTEAFF. CDR3 nucleotide sequence: TGTGCCAGCAGTGATCCCCAGGGGGGATATGGCACTGAAGCTTTCTTT.

This clone was observed once. The CDR3 nucleotides are TGCGCCAGCAGCTGGAAGGGGGCTACTGAAGCTTTCTTT. Protein product: CASSWKGATEAFF. The V gene is TRBV5-1, the J gene TRBJ1-1; 7 nucleotides agree with TRBD1. Germline V gene data show CDR1 as SGHRS and CDR2 as YFSETQ. The V gene end was trimmed by 3 bases and the J gene end by 5 bases; junction bases not matched to a gene: 4. The CDR3 runs 13 residues.

The chain recombines TRBV19 with TRBJ2-3; a weak D match, TRBD1 (6 bases). Trimming took off 6 bases at V and 1 base at J, with 11 bases between the two ends. The CDR3 loop spans 14 amino acids. Germline assignment: CDR1 LNHDA and CDR2 SQIVND (reference sequence). The CDR3 protein is CASSPTGGTDTQYF. The CDR3 nucleotides are TGTGCCAGTAGCCCGACAGGCGGCACAGATACGCAGTATTTT.

The chain recombines TRBV27 with TRBJ1-4; D gene uncertain. Trimming cost V 6 bases and J 0 bases, with 8 bases left between them. There are 14 residues in the CDR3. Germline V gene lookup returns CDR1 MNHEY and CDR2 SMNVEV (reference sequence). CDR3 region: CASRRRATNEKLFF. Here the CDR3 DNA reads TGTGCCAGCAGGCGTAGAGCAACTAATGAAAAACTGTTTTTT.

The chain uses TRBV13 and TRBJ2-7, with no clear D. CDR1 is PRHDT and CDR2 is FYEKMQ in the germline V gene (reference sequence). Trimming pared 4 bases from V and 0 bases from J, leaving 10 bases between. The CDR3 runs 14 residues. The CDR3 loop reads CASSSRSTSYEQYF. The DNA of the CDR3 is TGTGCCAGCAGCTCCCGGTCAACCTCCTACGAGCAGTACTTC. The whole variable domain, remainder taken from reference TRBV13 and TRBJ2-7, is AAGVIQSPRHLIKEKRETATLKCYPIPRHDTVYWYQQGPGQDPQFLISFYEKMQSDKGSIPDRFSAQQFSDYHSELNMSSLELGDSALYFCASSSRSTSYEQYFGPGTRLTVT.

This clone is a singleton in its sample. This rearrangement joins TRBV9 to TRBJ2-5, with D hard to call. CDR3 length equals 13 residues. V was pared by 0 bases and J by 5 bases, with 8 bases between. CDR1 and CDR2 (germline): SGDLS, YYNGEE. The CDR3 sequence: CASSVATRETQYF. CDR3 nucleotides: TGTGCCAGCAGCGTAGCTACCAGGGAGACCCAGTACTTC.

The chain recombines TRBV19 with TRBJ1-2, with no clear D. V dropped 4 bases and J dropped 2 bases, with 14 bases sitting between them. The CDR3 extends over 15 amino acids. Germline V lookup: CDR1 LNHDA, CDR2 SQIVND (reference sequence). CDR3 DNA sequence: TGTGCCAGTAGTACGGGTGCGGGCGGAAACTATGGCTACACCTTC. Translation: CASSTGAGGNYGYTF. Full variable domain (missing parts from reference TRBV19 and TRBJ1-2): DGGITQSPKYLFRKEGQNVTLSCEQNLNHDAMYWYRQDPGQGLRLIYYSQIVNDFQKGDIAEGYSVSREKKESFPLTVTSAQKNPTAFYLCASSTGAGGNYGYTFGSGTRLTVV.

This chain uses TRBV6-6 with TRBJ2-7, with a weak D call TRBD1 (6 bases). V was pared by 6 bases and J by 5 bases, with 14 bases between. The CDR3 covers 13 residues. CDR1 and CDR2 from the germline V gene are MNHNY and SVGAGI (reference sequence). Here the CDR3 DNA reads TGTGCCAGCAGCCGCCGACAGGCCGACGAGCAGTACTTC. Translated, it gives CASSRRQADEQYF.

The chain uses TRBV18 and TRBJ2-5; possibly TRBD2 for D (6 bases). The CDR3 is made up of 14 amino acids. Germline CDR1 reads KGHSH; CDR2 reads LQKENI. V was pared by 3 bases and J by 5 bases, with 13 bases between. Here the CDR3 DNA reads TGTGCCAGCTCACCCCCTGGGCTAGCGGAGACCCAGTACTTC. Translating it yields CASSPPGLAETQYF.

The chain couples TRBV7-9 to TRBJ2-1; TRBD1 matches at 10 bases. The CDR3 runs to 17 residues. Germline V lookup: CDR1 SEHNR, CDR2 FQNEAQ (reference sequence). Germline trimming cut 2 bases from V and 8 bases from J; bases unmatched to any gene: 12. Here the CDR3 reads CASSLRVRDRGRDEQFF. In DNA, the CDR3 is TGTGCCAGCAGCTTAAGGGTACGGGACAGGGGCAGGGATGAGCAGTTCTTC.

This chain joins TRBV12-3 or TRBV12-4 and TRBJ1-6; 7 nucleotides line up with TRBD1. V shed 6 bases and J 9 bases; nucleotides not matched to a gene: 5. The length of the CDR3 is 13 residues. As DNA, the CDR3 is TGTGCCAGCAGGCCGACAGGGAGTTCACCCCTCCACTTT. This encodes CASRPTGSSPLHF.

The rearrangement links TRBV7-6 to TRBJ2-1; TRBD1 aligns across 9 bases. Germline V gene sequence: CDR1 SGHVS, CDR2 FNYEAQ. V shed 2 bases and J 5 bases; nucleotides not matched to a gene: 10. CDR3 length equals 17 residues. The CDR3 coding sequence is TGTGCCAGCAGCTTATATCGACAGGGGGGAATAAACAATGAGCAGTTCTTC. Protein: CASSLYRQGGINNEQFF.

This clone was recorded a few times. CDR3 protein: CASSPVPGPLANVLTF. The CDR3 DNA sequence: TGTGCCAGCTCACCAGTTCCAGGGCCCTTGGCCAACGTCCTGACTTTC. The rearrangement joins TRBV18 to TRBJ2-6, with D tentatively TRBD1 (5 bases). This CDR3 is 16 amino acids long. Germline V CDR1 and CDR2: KGHSH, LQKENI. V was shortened by 2 bases and J by 6 bases, with 14 bases between the two germline ends. The full variable domain, completed using reference TRBV18 and TRBJ2-6, is NAGVMQNPRHLVRRRGQEARLRCSPMKGHSHVYWYRQLPEEGLKFMVYLQKENIIDESGMPKERFSAEFPKEGPSILRIQQVVRGDSAAYFCASSPVPGPLANVLTFGAGSRLTVL.

The chain employs TRBV10-2 and TRBJ1-5; a possible D gene is TRBD1 (5 bases). This CDR3 contains 15 residues. Germline V CDR1 and CDR2: WSHSY, SAAADI. Trimming removed 6 bases from V and 0 bases from J, with 12 bases in between. The CDR3 loop is CASSARGNSNQPQHF. Here the CDR3 DNA reads TGCGCCAGCAGCGCCCGGGGGAATAGCAATCAGCCCCAGCATTTT.

The sample holds a few counts of this clone. This chain joins TRBV27 and TRBJ2-6; D may be TRBD2 (6 bases). The V end was cut by 4 bases, the J end by 0 bases, with 16 bases between. Germline V CDR1 and CDR2: MNHEY, SMNVEV (reference sequence). The CDR3 spans 18 residues. The CDR3 protein is CASSSRRVTYSGANVLTF. DNA for the CDR3: TGTGCCAGCAGTTCCCGGAGGGTCACCTACTCTGGGGCCAACGTCCTGACTTTC. The full variable domain, rest sourced from reference TRBV27 and TRBJ2-6, is EAQVTQNPRYLITVTGKKLTVTCSQNMNHEYMSWYRQDPGLGLRQIYYSMNVEVTDKGDVPEGYKVSRKEKRNFPLILESPSPNQTSLYFCASSSRRVTYSGANVLTFGAGSRLTVL.